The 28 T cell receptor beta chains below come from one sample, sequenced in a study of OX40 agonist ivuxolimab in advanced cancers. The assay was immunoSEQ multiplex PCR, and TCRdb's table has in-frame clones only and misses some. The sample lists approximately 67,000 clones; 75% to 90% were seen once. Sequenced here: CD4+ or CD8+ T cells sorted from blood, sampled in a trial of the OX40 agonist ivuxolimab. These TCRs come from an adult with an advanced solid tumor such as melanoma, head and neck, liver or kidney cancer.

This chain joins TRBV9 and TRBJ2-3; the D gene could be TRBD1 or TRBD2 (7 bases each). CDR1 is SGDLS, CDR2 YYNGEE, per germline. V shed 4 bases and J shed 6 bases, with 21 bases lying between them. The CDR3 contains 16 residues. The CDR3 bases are TGTGCCAGCAGCACCAGACAGGGAGGGGGCGGGGATACGCAGTATTTT. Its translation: CASSTRQGGGGDTQYF.

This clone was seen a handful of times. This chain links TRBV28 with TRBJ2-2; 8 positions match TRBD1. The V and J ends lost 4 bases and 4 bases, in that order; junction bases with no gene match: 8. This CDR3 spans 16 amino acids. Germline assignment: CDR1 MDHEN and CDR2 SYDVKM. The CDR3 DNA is TGTGCCAGCAGTTCAGGGACAGGACTTTTCACCGGGGAGCTGTTTTTT. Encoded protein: CASSSGTGLFTGELFF.

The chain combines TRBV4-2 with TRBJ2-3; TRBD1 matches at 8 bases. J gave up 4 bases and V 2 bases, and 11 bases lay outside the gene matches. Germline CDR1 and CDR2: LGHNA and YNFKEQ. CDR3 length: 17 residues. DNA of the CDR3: TGTGCCAGCAGCCAAATCCGGACAGGGTCAGGTGCAGATACGCAGTATTTT. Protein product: CASSQIRTGSGADTQYF.

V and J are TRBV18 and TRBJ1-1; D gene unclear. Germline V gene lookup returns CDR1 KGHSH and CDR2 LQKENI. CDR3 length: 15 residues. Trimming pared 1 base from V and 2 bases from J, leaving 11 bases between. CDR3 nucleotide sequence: TGTGCCAGCTCACCACTGTCCACTACCAACACTGAAGCTTTCTTT. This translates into CASSPLSTTNTEAFF.

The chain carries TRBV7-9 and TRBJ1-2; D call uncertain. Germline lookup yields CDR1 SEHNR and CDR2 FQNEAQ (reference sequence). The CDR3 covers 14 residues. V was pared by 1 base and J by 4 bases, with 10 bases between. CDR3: CASSLDREAYGYTF. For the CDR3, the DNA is TGTGCCAGCAGCTTAGATAGAGAGGCCTATGGCTACACCTTC.

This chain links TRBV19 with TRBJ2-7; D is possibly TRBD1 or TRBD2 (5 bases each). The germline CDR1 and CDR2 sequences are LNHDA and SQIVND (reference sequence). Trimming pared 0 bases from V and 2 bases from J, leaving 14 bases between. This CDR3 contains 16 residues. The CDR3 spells CASSIDSWGPTYEQYF. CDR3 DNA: TGTGCCAGTAGTATAGATTCATGGGGACCCACCTACGAGCAGTACTTC.

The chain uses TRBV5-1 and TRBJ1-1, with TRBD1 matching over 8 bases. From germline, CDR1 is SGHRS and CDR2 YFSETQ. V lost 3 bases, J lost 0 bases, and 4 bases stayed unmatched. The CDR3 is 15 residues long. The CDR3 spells CASSSRTGMNTEAFF. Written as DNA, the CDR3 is TGCGCCAGCAGCTCCCGGACAGGGATGAACACTGAAGCTTTCTTT.

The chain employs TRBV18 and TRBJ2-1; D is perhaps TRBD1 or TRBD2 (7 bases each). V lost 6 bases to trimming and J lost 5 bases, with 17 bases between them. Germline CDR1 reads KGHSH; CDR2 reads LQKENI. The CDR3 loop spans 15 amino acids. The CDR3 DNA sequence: TGTGCCAGCTCCCCAGGCAGGGGGGGCCACAATGAGCAGTTCTTC. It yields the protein CASSPGRGGHNEQFF.

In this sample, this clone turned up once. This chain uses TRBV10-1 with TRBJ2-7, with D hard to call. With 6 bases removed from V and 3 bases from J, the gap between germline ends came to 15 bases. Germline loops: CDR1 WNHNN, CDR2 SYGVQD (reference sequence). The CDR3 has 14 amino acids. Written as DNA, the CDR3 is TGCGCCAGCAGGGGCGTATCCGGGTACTACGAGCAGTACTTC. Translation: CASRGVSGYYEQYF.

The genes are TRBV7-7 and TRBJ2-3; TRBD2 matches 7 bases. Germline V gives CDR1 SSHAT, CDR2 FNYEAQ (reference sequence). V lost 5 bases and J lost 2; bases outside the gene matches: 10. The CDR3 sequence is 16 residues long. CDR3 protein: CASSPVGGGITDTQYF. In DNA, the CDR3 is TGTGCCAGCAGCCCCGTCGGGGGAGGGATCACAGATACGCAGTATTTT. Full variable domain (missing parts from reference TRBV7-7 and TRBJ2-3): GAGVSQSPRYKVTKRGQDVTLRCDPISSHATLYWYQQALGQGPEFLTYFNYEAQPDKSGLPSDRFSAERPEGSISTLTIQRTEQRDSAMYRCASSPVGGGITDTQYFGPGTRLTVL.

The chain's CDR3 is CASSVGQGLAETQYF. The CDR3 DNA reads as TGTGCCAGCAGCGTAGGGCAGGGGCTTGCAGAGACCCAGTACTTC. This chain connects TRBV9 to TRBJ2-5; TRBD1 might be the D (6 bases). The germline V gene encodes CDR1 SGDLS and CDR2 YYNGEE. Trimming took off 0 bases at V and 4 bases at J, with 13 bases between the two ends. The CDR3 has 15 amino acids.

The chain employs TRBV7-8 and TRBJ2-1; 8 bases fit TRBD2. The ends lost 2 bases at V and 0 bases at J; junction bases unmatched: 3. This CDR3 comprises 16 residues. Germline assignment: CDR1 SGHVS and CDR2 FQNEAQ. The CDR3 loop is CASSLPSGFSYNEQFF. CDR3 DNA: TGTGCCAGCAGCTTACCTAGCGGGTTCTCCTACAATGAGCAGTTCTTC.

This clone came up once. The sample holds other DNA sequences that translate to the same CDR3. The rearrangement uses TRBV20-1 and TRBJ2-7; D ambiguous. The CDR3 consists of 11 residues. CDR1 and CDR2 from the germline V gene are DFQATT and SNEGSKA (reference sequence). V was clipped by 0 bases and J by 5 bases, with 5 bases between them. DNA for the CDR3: TGCAGTGCTAGAGACAGGAACGAGCAGTACTTC. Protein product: CSARDRNEQYF.

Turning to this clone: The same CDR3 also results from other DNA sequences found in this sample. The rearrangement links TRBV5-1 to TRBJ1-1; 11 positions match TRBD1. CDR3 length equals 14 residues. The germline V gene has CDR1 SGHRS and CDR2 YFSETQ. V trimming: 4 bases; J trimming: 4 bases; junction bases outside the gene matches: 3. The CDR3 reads CASSRGQGGTEAFF. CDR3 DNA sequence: TGCGCCAGCAGCCGGGGACAGGGGGGCACTGAAGCTTTCTTT.

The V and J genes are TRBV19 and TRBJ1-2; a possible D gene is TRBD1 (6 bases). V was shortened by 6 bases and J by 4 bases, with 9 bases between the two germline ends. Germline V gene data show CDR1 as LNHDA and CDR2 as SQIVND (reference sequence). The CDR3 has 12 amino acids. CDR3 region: CASRAGAYGYTF. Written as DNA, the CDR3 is TGTGCCAGTAGGGCAGGGGCCTATGGCTACACCTTC.

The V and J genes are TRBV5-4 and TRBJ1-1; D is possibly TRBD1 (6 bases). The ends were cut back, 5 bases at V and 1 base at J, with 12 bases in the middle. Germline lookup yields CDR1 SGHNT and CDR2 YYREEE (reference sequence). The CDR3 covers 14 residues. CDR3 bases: TGTGCCAGCAGACCACAGGGAACGAACACTGAAGCTTTCTTT. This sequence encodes CASRPQGTNTEAFF.

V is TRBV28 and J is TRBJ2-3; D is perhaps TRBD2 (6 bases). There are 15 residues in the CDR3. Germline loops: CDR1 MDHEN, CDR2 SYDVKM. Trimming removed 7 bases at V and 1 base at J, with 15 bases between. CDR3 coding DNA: TGTGCCAGCAATCGGTCGGGAGCAGGCACAGATACGCAGTATTTT. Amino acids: CASNRSGAGTDTQYF.

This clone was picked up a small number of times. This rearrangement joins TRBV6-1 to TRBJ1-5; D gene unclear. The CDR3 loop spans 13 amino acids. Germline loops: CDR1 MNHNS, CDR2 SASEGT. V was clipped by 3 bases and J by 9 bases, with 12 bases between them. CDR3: CASSETSFAPQHF. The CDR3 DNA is TGTGCCAGCAGTGAGACCTCATTTGCGCCCCAGCATTTT.

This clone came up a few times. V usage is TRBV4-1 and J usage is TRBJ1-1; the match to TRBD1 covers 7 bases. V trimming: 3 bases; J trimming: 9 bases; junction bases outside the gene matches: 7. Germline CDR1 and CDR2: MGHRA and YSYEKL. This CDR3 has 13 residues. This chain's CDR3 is CASSQEGQNKAFF. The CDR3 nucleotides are TGCGCCAGCAGCCAGGAGGGACAGAATAAAGCTTTCTTT.

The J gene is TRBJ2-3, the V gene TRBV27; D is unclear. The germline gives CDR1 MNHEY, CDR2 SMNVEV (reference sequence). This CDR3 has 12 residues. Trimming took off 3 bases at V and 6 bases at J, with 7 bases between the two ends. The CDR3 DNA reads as TGTGCCAGCAGTTTCCTTGGGGATACGCAGTATTTT. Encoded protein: CASSFLGDTQYF.

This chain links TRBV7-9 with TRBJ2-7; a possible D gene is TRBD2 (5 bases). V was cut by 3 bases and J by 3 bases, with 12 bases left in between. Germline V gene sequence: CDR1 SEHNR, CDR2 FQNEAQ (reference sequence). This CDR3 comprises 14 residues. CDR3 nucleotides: TGTGCCAGCAGCTTGCCGGGGAGCTTCTACGAGCAGTACTTC. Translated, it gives CASSLPGSFYEQYF.

The CDR3 DNA follows: TGTGCCAGCAGTTACCATACCGGGGAGCTGTTTTTT. This codes for CASSYHTGELFF. The rearrangement uses TRBV11-3 and TRBJ2-2, with D unclear. This CDR3 spans 12 amino acids. Germline V gives CDR1 SGHNT, CDR2 YENEEA. V lost 6 bases and J lost 5, with 7 bases in between.

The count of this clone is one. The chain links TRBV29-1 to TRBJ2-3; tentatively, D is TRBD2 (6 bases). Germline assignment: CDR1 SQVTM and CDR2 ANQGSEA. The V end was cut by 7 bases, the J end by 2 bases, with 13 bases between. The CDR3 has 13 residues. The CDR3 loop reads CSAGLYYTDTQYF. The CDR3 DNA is TGCAGCGCCGGACTATATTACACAGATACGCAGTATTTT.

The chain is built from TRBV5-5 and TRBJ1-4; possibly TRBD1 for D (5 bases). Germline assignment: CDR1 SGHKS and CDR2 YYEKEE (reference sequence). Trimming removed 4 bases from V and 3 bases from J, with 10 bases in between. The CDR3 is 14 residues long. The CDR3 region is CASSQGGANEKLFF. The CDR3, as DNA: TGTGCCAGCAGCCAGGGAGGGGCTAATGAAAAACTGTTTTTT.

CDR3 protein: CASSSVGKSQETQYF. CDR3 sequence (DNA): TGTGCCAGCAGTTCGGTGGGGAAATCCCAAGAGACCCAGTACTTC. The gene calls are TRBV28 and TRBJ2-5, with D hard to call. Germline CDR1 reads MDHEN; CDR2 reads SYDVKM. V lost 4 bases to trimming and J lost 1 base, with 13 bases between them. The CDR3 loop spans 15 amino acids.

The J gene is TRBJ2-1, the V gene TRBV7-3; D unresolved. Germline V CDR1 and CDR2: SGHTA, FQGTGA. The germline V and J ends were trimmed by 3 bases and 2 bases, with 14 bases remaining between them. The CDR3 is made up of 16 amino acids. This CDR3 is CASSLGSAWTYNEQFF. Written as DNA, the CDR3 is TGTGCCAGCAGCTTGGGGTCAGCTTGGACCTACAATGAGCAGTTCTTC. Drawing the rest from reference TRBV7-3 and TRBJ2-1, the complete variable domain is GAGVSQTPSNKVTEKGKYVELRCDPISGHTALYWYRQSLGQGPEFLIYFQGTGAADDSGLPNDRFFAVRPEGSVSTLKIQRTERGDSAVYLCASSLGSAWTYNEQFFGPGTRLTVL.

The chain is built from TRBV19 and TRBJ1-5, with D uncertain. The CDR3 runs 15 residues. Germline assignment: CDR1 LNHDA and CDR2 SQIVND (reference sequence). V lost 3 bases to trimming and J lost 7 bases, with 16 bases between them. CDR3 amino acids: CASSISGRLGQPQHF. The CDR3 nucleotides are TGTGCCAGTAGTATCTCCGGGAGGCTGGGGCAGCCCCAGCATTTT.

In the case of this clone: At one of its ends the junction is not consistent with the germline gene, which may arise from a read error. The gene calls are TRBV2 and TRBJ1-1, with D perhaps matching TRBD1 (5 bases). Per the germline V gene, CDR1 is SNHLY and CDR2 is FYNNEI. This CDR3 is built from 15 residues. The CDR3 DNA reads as TGTGCCACCAGTGGGGGGGGACCCCTAGGAAGTGAAGCTTTCTTT. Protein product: CATSGGGPLGSEAFF.